The clone carrying this T cell receptor (beta chain) was observed a few times. These data originate in a study of blood T cell repertoires in COVID-19. Study overall: The United States, Italy and Spain provided the acute and convalescent COVID-19 samples.

The length of the CDR3 is 14 residues. The V and J ends lost 6 bases and 9 bases, in that order; junction bases with no gene match: 12. Germline CDR1 is SQVTM and CDR2 is ANQGSEA. Libraries were prepared by immunoSEQ multiplex PCR; TCRdb keeps only in-frame clonotypes and omits some of them. This sample has 55,000 to 75,000 clones, with around 87% found just once. This TCR came from a man aged 45 to 65 with active COVID-19. The sequencing sample was made of peripheral blood. The gene calls are TRBV29-1 and TRBJ1-2, with 11 bases identical to TRBD1. CDR3 DNA: TGCAGCGTCGGACAGGGGGCAGCGGTTAGGAGCTACACCTTC. Amino acids: CSVGQGAAVRSYTF.